This T cell receptor (beta chain) was recorded in a study of blood T cell repertoires in COVID-19. Whole-study context: The United States, Italy and Spain were the sources of the acute and convalescent COVID-19 samples. Nucleic acid was either cDNA or gDNA, and it came from T cells, B-cell-depleted T cells, or PBMCs.

With 3 bases clipped from V and 7 bases from J, the junction kept 7 bases outside the gene matches. The germline V gene has CDR1 MDHEN and CDR2 SYDVKM. This CDR3 has 14 residues. Generated by immunoSEQ multiplex PCR, the TCRdb table keeps only in-frame clones and is missing some. The data show 120,000 or so clones, approximately 85% seen once. The TCR originated in a young man with COVID-19, enrolled during active disease. This chain connects TRBV28 to TRBJ1-2; 8 bases are shared with TRBD1. The material sequenced was peripheral blood. This chain's CDR3 is CASSFDGQGAGYTF. CDR3 sequence (DNA): TGTGCCAGCAGTTTCGACGGGCAGGGGGCTGGCTACACCTTC.